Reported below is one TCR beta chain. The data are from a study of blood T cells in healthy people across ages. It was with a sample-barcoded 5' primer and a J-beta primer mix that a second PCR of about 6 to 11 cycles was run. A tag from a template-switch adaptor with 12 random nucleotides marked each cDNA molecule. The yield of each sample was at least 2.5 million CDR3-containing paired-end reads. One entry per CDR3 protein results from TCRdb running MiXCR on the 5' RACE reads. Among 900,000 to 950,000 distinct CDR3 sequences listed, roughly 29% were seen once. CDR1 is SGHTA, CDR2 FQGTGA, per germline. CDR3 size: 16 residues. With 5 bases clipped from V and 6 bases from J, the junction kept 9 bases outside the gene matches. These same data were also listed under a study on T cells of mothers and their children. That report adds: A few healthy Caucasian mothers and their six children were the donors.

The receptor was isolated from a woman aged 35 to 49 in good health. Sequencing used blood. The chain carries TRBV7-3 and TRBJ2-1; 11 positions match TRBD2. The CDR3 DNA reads TGTGCCAGCAGCACGCCCTCGGGACTAGCGGCCAATGAGCAGTTCTTC. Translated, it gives CASSTPSGLAANEQFF. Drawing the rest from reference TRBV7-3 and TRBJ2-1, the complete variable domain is GAGVSQTPSNKVTEKGKYVELRCDPISGHTALYWYRQSLGQGPEFLIYFQGTGAADDSGLPNDRFFAVRPEGSVSTLKIQRTERGDSAVYLCASSTPSGLAANEQFFGPGTRLTVL.